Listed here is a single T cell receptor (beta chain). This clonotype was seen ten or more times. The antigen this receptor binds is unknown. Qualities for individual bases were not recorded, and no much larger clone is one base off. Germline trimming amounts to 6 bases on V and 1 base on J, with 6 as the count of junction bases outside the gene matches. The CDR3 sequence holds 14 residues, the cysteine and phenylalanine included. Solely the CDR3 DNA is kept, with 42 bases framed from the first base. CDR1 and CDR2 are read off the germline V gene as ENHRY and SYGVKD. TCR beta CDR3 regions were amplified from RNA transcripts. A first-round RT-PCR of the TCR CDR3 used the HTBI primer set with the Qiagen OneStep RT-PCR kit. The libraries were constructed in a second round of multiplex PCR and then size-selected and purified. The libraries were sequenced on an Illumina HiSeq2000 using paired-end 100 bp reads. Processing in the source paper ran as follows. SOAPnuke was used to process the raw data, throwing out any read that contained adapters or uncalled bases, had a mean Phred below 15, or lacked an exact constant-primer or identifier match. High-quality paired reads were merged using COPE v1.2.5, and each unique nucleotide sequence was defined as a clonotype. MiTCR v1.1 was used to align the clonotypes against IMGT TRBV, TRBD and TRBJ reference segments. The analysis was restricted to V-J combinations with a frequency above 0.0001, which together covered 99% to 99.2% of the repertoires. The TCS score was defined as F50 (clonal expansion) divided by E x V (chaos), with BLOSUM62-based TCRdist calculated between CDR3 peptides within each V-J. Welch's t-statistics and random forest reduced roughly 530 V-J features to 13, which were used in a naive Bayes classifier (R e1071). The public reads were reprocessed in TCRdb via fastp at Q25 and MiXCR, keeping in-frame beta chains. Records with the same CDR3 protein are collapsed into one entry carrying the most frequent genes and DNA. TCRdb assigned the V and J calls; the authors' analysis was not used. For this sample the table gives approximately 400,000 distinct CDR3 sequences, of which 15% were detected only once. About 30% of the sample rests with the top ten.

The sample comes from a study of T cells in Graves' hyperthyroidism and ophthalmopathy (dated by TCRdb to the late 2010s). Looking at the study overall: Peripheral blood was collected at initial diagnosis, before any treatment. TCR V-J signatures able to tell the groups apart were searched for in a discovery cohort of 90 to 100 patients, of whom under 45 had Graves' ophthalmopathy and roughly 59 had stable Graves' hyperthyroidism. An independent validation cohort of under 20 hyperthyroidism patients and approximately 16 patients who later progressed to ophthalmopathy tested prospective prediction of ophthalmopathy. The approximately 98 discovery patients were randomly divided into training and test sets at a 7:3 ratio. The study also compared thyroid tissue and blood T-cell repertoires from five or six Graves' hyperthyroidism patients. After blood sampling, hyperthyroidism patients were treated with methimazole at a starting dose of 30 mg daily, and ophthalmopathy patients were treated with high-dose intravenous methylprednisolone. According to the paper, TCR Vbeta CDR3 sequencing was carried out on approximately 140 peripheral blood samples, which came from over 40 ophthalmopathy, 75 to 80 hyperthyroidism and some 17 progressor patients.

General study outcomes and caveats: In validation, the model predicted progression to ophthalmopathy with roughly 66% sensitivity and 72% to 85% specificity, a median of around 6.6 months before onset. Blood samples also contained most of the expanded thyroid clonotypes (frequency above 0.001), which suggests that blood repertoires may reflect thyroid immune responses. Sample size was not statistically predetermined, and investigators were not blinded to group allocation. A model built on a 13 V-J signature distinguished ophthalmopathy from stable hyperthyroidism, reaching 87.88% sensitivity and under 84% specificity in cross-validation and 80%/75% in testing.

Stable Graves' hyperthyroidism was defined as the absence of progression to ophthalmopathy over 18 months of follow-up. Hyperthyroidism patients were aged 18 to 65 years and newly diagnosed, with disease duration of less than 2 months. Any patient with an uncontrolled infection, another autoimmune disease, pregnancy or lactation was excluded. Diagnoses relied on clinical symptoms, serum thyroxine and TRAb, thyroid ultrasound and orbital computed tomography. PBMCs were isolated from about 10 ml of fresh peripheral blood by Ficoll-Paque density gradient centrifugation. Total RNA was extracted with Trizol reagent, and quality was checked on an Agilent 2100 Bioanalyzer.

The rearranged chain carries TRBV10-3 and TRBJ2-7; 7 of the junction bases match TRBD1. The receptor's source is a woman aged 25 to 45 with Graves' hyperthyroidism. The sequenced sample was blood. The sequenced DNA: TGTGCCATCAGCCGACAGGGCGAATCCTACGAGCAGTACTTC. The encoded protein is CAISRQGESYEQYF.